This T cell receptor beta chain is drawn from a study of OX40 agonist ivuxolimab in advanced cancers. The repertoire was sequenced with immunoSEQ multiplex PCR; TCRdb's copy has only in-frame clones and lacks some. The sample has 65,000 to 95,000 clones, 86% seen once. Deletions cut 5 bases from V and 6 bases from J, with 14 bases between. Germline CDR1 reads MNHEY; CDR2 reads SVGAGI. The CDR3 extends over 14 amino acids. The sequence derives from an adult with an advanced solid tumor such as melanoma, head and neck, liver or kidney cancer. Sample: CD4+ or CD8+ T cells sorted from blood, taken in a trial of the OX40 agonist ivuxolimab. This sequence joins TRBV6-5 and TRBJ2-4; D gene ambiguous. Written as DNA, the CDR3 is TGTGCCAGCAGTGAAAGTAGGGCGCGAAACATTCAGTACTTC. Encoded protein: CASSESRARNIQYF.